A selection of T cell receptor beta chains follows, all from one sample in a study of T cells in Graves' hyperthyroidism and ophthalmopathy. MiXCR, applied by TCRdb to the multiplex PCR reads, yields one record per CDR3 protein. This sample has 350,000 or so distinct CDR3 sequences, with roughly 20% found just once. The sequenced sample was blood. These receptors originate from a woman between 40 and 50 years old with Graves' ophthalmopathy. CDR3s include the opening cysteine and the closing phenylalanine or tryptophan. The D gene is left open where the match is weak. Clone size appears in some rows only: once, few, many, or a class for an expanded clone.

D gene | J gene | V gene | clone size | CDR3 DNA | CDR3 protein
TRBD1 | TRBJ1-2 | TRBV4-1 | many | TGCGCCAGCAGCCAAATAGGACAGGGCAACTATGGCTACACCTTC | CASSQIGQGNYGYTF
TRBD1 | TRBJ2-7 | TRBV6-1 | many | TGTGCCAGCAGTGATAGACAGGGGGCCTACGAGCAGTACTTC | CASSDRQGAYEQYF
NA | TRBJ1-2 | TRBV6-1 | many | TGTGCCAGCAGTGAGGGGATTTTGGGCGGCTACACCTTC | CASSEGILGGYTF
TRBD2 | TRBJ2-5 | TRBV6-2/TRBV6-3 | many | TGTGCCAGTTCCCGACTAGCATACGAGACCCAGTACTTC | CASSRLAYETQYF
NA | TRBJ2-5 | TRBV28 | many | TGTGCCAGCAGTTTATCGGGTGTGGAGACCCAGTACTTC | CASSLSGVETQYF
TRBD1 | TRBJ2-7 | TRBV29-1 | many | TGCAGCGTGCTCGGTGGACAGGGCTACGAGCAGTACTTC | CSVLGGQGYEQYF
NA | TRBJ1-1 | TRBV11-1 | few | TGTGCCAGCAGCTTAGGTCCGGACCGGGCGGCGAACACTGAAGCTTTCTTT | CASSLGPDRAANTEAFF
TRBD2 | TRBJ2-2 | TRBV6-2/TRBV6-3 | NA | TGTGCCAGCTTAACTCGGGCTAGCGGGAGCACGACCGGGGAGCTGTTTTTT | CASLTRASGSTTGELFF
NA | TRBJ2-7 | TRBV29-1 | many | TGCAGCGTTGAAGCGGACTCCTACGAGCAGTACTTC | CSVEADSYEQYF
TRBD2 | TRBJ2-7 | TRBV14 | many | TGTGCCAGCAGCCAAGCAGGGAGAATAGCGGGCCCGACCTACGAGCAGTACTTC | CASSQAGRIAGPTYEQYF
TRBD2 | TRBJ2-4 | TRBV4-3 | many | TGCGCCAGCAGCCACCGACTAGCGGGAGGAAACATTCAGTACTTC | CASSHRLAGGNIQYF
TRBD1 | TRBJ2-3 | TRBV9 | many | TGTGCCAGCAGCGTAGCCCGACAGGGGGACGGCACAGATACGCAGTATTTT | CASSVARQGDGTDTQYF
NA | TRBJ1-5 | TRBV7-3 | many | TGTGCCAGCAGTCCCAACACGATTAGCAATCAGCCCCAGCATTTT | CASSPNTISNQPQHF
TRBD1 | TRBJ2-7 | TRBV12-3/TRBV12-4 | many | TGTGCCAGCAGTTTGGGGGACAGAAGCGAGCAGTACTTC | CASSLGDRSEQYF
NA | TRBJ2-2 | TRBV6-1 | many | TGTGCCAGCAGTGAATTTAGGGTGGCAACCGGGGGGCTGTTTTTT | CASSEFRVATGGLFF
TRBD2 | TRBJ2-7 | TRBV6-5 | many | TGTGCCAGCAGACCCCTATCGGGAGGCCCCTACGAGCAGTACTTC | CASRPLSGGPYEQYF
TRBD1 | TRBJ2-7 | TRBV29-1 | many | TGCAGCGTTACGACAGGGACCTACGAGCAGTACTTC | CSVTTGTYEQYF
NA | TRBJ2-4 | TRBV6-5 | many | TGTGCCAGCAGTTACGGGGGAACAGGGGCCAAAAACATTCAGTACTTC | CASSYGGTGAKNIQYF
NA | TRBJ2-5 | TRBV20-1 | few | TGCAGTGGATTGACAACCCTACACCAAGAGACCCAGTACTTC | CSGLTTLHQETQYF
NA | TRBJ1-2 | TRBV25-1 | NA | TGTGCCAGCAGTGAATCTGGAGGATATCGCTACACCTTC | CASSESGGYRYTF
NA | TRBJ1-1 | TRBV9 | many | TGTGCCAGCAGCGGATCCACCGTCCCGGGTACTGAAGCTTTCTTT | CASSGSTVPGTEAFF
NA | TRBJ1-2 | TRBV5-1 | many | TGCGCCAGCAGCTTGGGGCAGGGTAACGGCTACACCTTC | CASSLGQGNGYTF
TRBD1 | TRBJ2-5 | TRBV7-2 | many | TGTGCCAGCAGCACCACATCAGACAGGGAAGAGACCCAGTACTTC | CASSTTSDREETQYF
NA | TRBJ2-7 | TRBV12-3/TRBV12-4 | many | TGTGCCAGCAGTAACAGGCCCGGGCCCTACGAGCAGTACTTC | CASSNRPGPYEQYF
NA | TRBJ2-7 | TRBV12-3/TRBV12-4 | many | TGTGCCAGCAGTCCCGATCGGGGCGAGCAGTACTTC | CASSPDRGEQYF
TRBD1 | TRBJ2-2 | TRBV5-6 | few | TGTGCCAGCAGCTTACAGGGGGCTGGAACCGGGGAGCTGTTTTTT | CASSLQGAGTGELFF
NA | TRBJ1-1 | TRBV12-5 | NA | TGTGCTAGTGGTCCCGGAAGAGGAACTGAAGCTTTCTTT | CASGPGRGTEAFF
NA | TRBJ2-5 | TRBV20-1 | many | TGCAGTGCTAGAGATATTAGGAAAAAGATGGAGACCCAGTACTTC | CSARDIRKKMETQYF
TRBD2 | TRBJ2-7 | TRBV6-1 | NA | TGTGCCAGCAGGGGAGCGGGAGTGAGCGACGAGCAGTACTTC | CASRGAGVSDEQYF
NA | TRBJ2-5 | TRBV3-1 | few | TGTGCCAGCAGCTCCCGAGCGGGTGGAGGAGAGACCCAGTACTTC | CASSSRAGGGETQYF
NA | TRBJ2-5 | TRBV3-1 | NA | TGTGCCAGCAGCTTTCCTCAAGAGACCCAGTGCTTC | CASSFPQETQCF
NA | TRBJ1-2 | TRBV28 | NA | TGTGCCAGCAGCCTAGGTCTACCTAACTATGGCTACACCTTC | CASSLGLPNYGYTF
TRBD1 | TRBJ1-5 | TRBV28 | many | TGTGCCAGCAGTTTTGCGGGACAGAGCAATCAGCCCCAGCATTTT | CASSFAGQSNQPQHF
NA | TRBJ2-4 | TRBV6-5 | many | TGTGCCAGCAGTTCGGAGGGGGCGCCAGACATTCAGTACTTC | CASSSEGAPDIQYF
TRBD1 | TRBJ1-2 | TRBV14 | many | TGTGCCAGCAGCCAAGATGTCGACAGGGTAATTCCCGGCTACACCTTC | CASSQDVDRVIPGYTF
TRBD2 | TRBJ2-5 | TRBV6-2/TRBV6-3 | many | TGTGCCACCGCCGCGACTAGCGGGAGAGGAGAGACCCAGTACTTC | CATAATSGRGETQYF
NA | TRBJ2-5 | TRBV30 | NA | TGTGCCTGGAATCGTGCAAAGACCCAGTACTTC | CAWNRAKTQYF
TRBD2 | TRBJ2-2 | TRBV12-3/TRBV12-4 | many | TGTGCCAGCAGTTTGGGGACTAGCGGGAGACCCTACACCGGGGAGCTGTTTTTT | CASSLGTSGRPYTGELFF
TRBD1 | TRBJ2-7 | TRBV18 | many | TGTGCCAGCTCACCGGGACAGGTGCCCTTAGAGCAGTACTTC | CASSPGQVPLEQYF
TRBD2 | TRBJ2-5 | TRBV15 | many | TGTGCCACCAGCAGATCTCACGGGGGGGGAGAGACCCAGTACTTC | CATSRSHGGGETQYF
NA | TRBJ2-5 | TRBV6-1 | NA | TGTGCCAGCAGGGAAGGGGTGACCCAGTACTTC | CASREGVTQYF
TRBD1 | TRBJ2-7 | TRBV29-1 | NA | TGCAGCGCCTCGACAGGGGGTCCTGACGGGCAGTACTTC | CSASTGGPDGQYF
NA | TRBJ2-7 | TRBV27 | many | TGTGCCAGCAGTTTATCAACTTCCTACGAGCAGTACTTC | CASSLSTSYEQYF
NA | TRBJ2-7 | TRBV3-1 | many | TGTGCCAGCAGCCAAGATCTGGGTTCCCCCTACGAGCAGTACTTC | CASSQDLGSPYEQYF
NA | TRBJ1-1 | TRBV7-9 | NA | TGTGCCAGCAGCAAGGGAACACTGACAGCTTTCTTT | CASSKGTLTAFF
TRBD2 | TRBJ2-7 | TRBV11-1 | many | TGTGCCAGCAGCGCACTGAGGGGACTAGCGGATTACGAGCAGTACTTC | CASSALRGLADYEQYF
NA | TRBJ2-2 | TRBV7-7 | many | TGTGCTAGCAGCCGAAGCTGGGACACCGGGGAGCTGTTTTTT | CASSRSWDTGELFF
NA | TRBJ1-1 | TRBV12-3/TRBV12-4 | NA | TGTGCCAGCAGAGAGAGACAGGCACTAGAAGCTTTCTTT | CASRERQALEAFF
TRBD2 | TRBJ2-2 | TRBV27 | many | TGTGCCAGCAGTTTAGACGATCGGCTAGCGGCGAACACCGGGGAGCTGTTTTTT | CASSLDDRLAANTGELFF
TRBD2 | TRBJ2-5 | TRBV6-5 | many | TGTGCCAGCAGTTACTCGAGACTAGCGGGAGTAGAGACCCAGTACTTC | CASSYSRLAGVETQYF
NA | TRBJ1-5 | TRBV24-1 | many | TGTGCCACCAGTGATCGGGGTGTGAGGGCTAATCAGCCCCAGCATTTT | CATSDRGVRANQPQHF
TRBD2 | TRBJ2-5 | TRBV28 | NA | TGTGCCAGCAGTTTAACTAGCGGGAGGGGAGAGACCCAGCACTTC | CASSLTSGRGETQHF
NA | TRBJ1-3 | TRBV5-6 | many | TGTGCCAGCAGCCGACAAGCAGTATCGAAGAACACCATATATTTT | CASSRQAVSKNTIYF
NA | TRBJ2-2 | TRBV4-1 | many | TGCGCCAGCAGCCCCCAGTGGACGGTCACCGGGGAGCTGTTTTTT | CASSPQWTVTGELFF
NA | TRBJ2-5 | TRBV19 | many | TGTGCCAGTCGAACAGGACAAGAGACCCAGTACTTC | CASRTGQETQYF